These 5 T cell receptor beta chains originate from one sample sequenced in a study of response to subunit inactivated influenza vaccine. One entry per CDR3 protein, called by TCRdb with MiXCR from the RT-PCR reads. This sample has some 570,000 distinct CDR3 sequences, with approximately 10% found just once. The sample also formed part of further work on T cells expressing NK-cell markers. This second study says: TCR beta cDNA was generated via 5'RACE template switching incorporating UMIs.

The specimen was PBMCs from blood, collected on the day of vaccination. The receptors shown here come from a man between 45 and 60 years old who received an inactivated influenza vaccine.

The V call is TRBV7-2, the J call TRBJ1-6; the match to TRBD1 covers 8 bases. The CDR3 covers 16 residues. The V and J ends lost 4 bases and 9 bases, in that order; junction bases with no gene match: 11. Germline CDR1 and CDR2: SGHTA and FQGNSA. The CDR3 loop is CASSWRGQGALSPLHF. The CDR3 DNA is TGTGCCAGCAGCTGGAGAGGACAGGGAGCACTTTCACCCCTCCACTTT.

This clonotype was picked up a small number of times. The rearrangement uses TRBV6-6 and TRBJ2-5; 8 bases are a match to TRBD2. The germline gives CDR1 MNHNY, CDR2 SVGAGI (reference sequence). The CDR3 covers 12 residues. J lost 6 bases, V lost 7 bases, and 4 bases had no gene match. DNA for the CDR3: TGTGCCAGCACCAGCGGGAGTAAGACCCAGTACTTC. It yields the protein CASTSGSKTQYF.

This clonotype was counted only a few times. The V and J genes are TRBV7-2 and TRBJ2-2, with D uncertain. Germline CDR1 and CDR2: SGHTA and FQGNSA. Trimming shortened V by 0 bases and J by 7 bases, and 9 bases separated the two germline ends. The CDR3 loop spans 14 amino acids. The CDR3 coding sequence is TGTGCCAGCAGCTTAGCGCGAACGGACGGGGAGCTGTTTTTT. As protein: CASSLARTDGELFF.

A few counts support this clonotype. CDR3 protein: CAIGGTGGRLTYEQYF. DNA of the CDR3: TGTGCCATCGGGGGGACAGGGGGCAGATTGACCTACGAGCAGTACTTC. V is TRBV10-3 and J is TRBJ2-7; 12 bases are shared with TRBD1. V was pared by 8 bases and J by 2 bases, with 10 bases of the junction left unmatched. Per germline, CDR1 ENHRY and CDR2 SYGVKD. CDR3 length: 16 residues.

A few counts support this clonotype. The chain recombines TRBV7-2 with TRBJ2-5; D may be TRBD1 (5 bases). With 0 bases removed from V and 3 bases from J, the gap between germline ends came to 8 bases. Germline values: CDR1 SGHTA, CDR2 FQGNSA. The CDR3 loop spans 14 amino acids. The CDR3 DNA is TGTGCCAGCAGCTTAGCGGGGCTAAAAGAGACCCAGTACTTC. It yields the protein CASSLAGLKETQYF.